This TCR beta chain was sequenced in a study of CD8+CD57+ T cells in acquired aplastic anemia. Study details: Sorted cells (CD4+ and CD8+) yielded DNA amounts that averaged about 3.1 ug.

This clonotype was detected only a few times. What it binds is not known. The study's findings and limits: Shared by patients and controls, some 29 CD8+ CDR3s were abundant in patients.

Sequenced patients had shown CD8+CD57+ cell expansion by flow cytometry. The template used for profiling TCR beta VDJ and CDR3 was genomic DNA. TCRdb itself ran the reads through MiXCR, one entry per CDR3 protein. The sample lists under 200,000 distinct CDR3 sequences, approximately 48% occurring once. With 8 bases removed from V and 1 base from J, the gap between germline ends came to 5 bases. CDR3 length equals 12 residues. Germline values: CDR1 SGHVS, CDR2 FQNEAQ. The V call is TRBV7-8, the J call TRBJ2-2; no reliable D call. The material sequenced was sorted CD4+, CD8+, or CD8+CD57+ T cells (not recorded which) from PBMCs. The TCR comes from a human donor with aplastic anemia. The chain's CDR3 is CASPWNTGELFF. DNA for the CDR3: TGTGCCAGCCCTTGGAACACCGGGGAGCTGTTTTTT. Complete variable domain (other parts from reference TRBV7-8 and TRBJ2-2): GAGVSQSPRYKVAKRGQDVALRCDPISGHVSLFWYQQALGQGPEFLTYFQNEAQLDKSGLPSDRFFAERPEGSVSTLKIQRTQQEDSAVYLCASPWNTGELFFGEGSRLTVL.